This is a list of T cell receptor beta chains from one sample in a study of blood T cell repertoires in COVID-19. The table came from immunoSEQ multiplex PCR; TCRdb's copy has only in-frame clones and leaves some out. The sample has about 100,000 clones, more than 75% seen once. Sequenced: peripheral blood. All receptors derive from a young man in a cohort sampled during active COVID-19. CDR3s include the opening cysteine and the closing phenylalanine or tryptophan. D genes are given only for firm matches. Size tells how often a clone was seen (once, few, many) or the class of an expanded clone, and some rows leave it out.

j_call: TRBJ2-5
d_call: NA
clone_size: NA
v_call: TRBV7-3
cdr3_nt: TGTGCCAGCAGACTCCAGGGACTGAAAGAGACCCAGTACTTC
cdr3_aa: CASRLQGLKETQYF

j_call: TRBJ2-5
d_call: TRBD2
clone_size: NA
v_call: TRBV7-6
cdr3_nt: TGTGCCAGCAGCTTAGTTAGCGGGGGGTCGGGCTCCCAGTACTTC
cdr3_aa: CASSLVSGGSGSQYF

j_call: TRBJ2-7
d_call: TRBD1
clone_size: NA
v_call: TRBV4-1
cdr3_nt: TGCGCCAGCAGCCAAGGAGGACAGGGCGGCGAGCAGTACTTC
cdr3_aa: CASSQGGQGGEQYF

j_call: TRBJ2-7
d_call: NA
clone_size: NA
v_call: TRBV30
cdr3_nt: TGTGCCTGGAGTGAGGGGGTGCAGTACTTC
cdr3_aa: CAWSEGVQYF

j_call: TRBJ1-1
d_call: NA
clone_size: NA
v_call: TRBV7-9
cdr3_nt: TGTGCCAGCAGCTTATTCCGACAAATGCCCTCAGCTTTCTTT
cdr3_aa: CASSLFRQMPSAFF

j_call: TRBJ1-1
d_call: NA
clone_size: NA
v_call: TRBV6-5
cdr3_nt: TGTGCCAGCAGTTACTTCTACCCCCCGAACACTGAAGCTTTCTTT
cdr3_aa: CASSYFYPPNTEAFF

j_call: TRBJ1-2
d_call: NA
clone_size: NA
v_call: TRBV14
cdr3_nt: TGTGCCAGCAGCCATGCCCAGGGTTTAGCTAACTATGGCTACACCTTC
cdr3_aa: CASSHAQGLANYGYTF

j_call: TRBJ2-5
d_call: TRBD2
clone_size: NA
v_call: TRBV11-2
cdr3_nt: TGTGCCAGCAGCTTTAGGCGACTAGCGGGGGCACAAGAGACCCAGTACTTC
cdr3_aa: CASSFRRLAGAQETQYF

j_call: TRBJ1-2
d_call: NA
clone_size: once
v_call: TRBV30
cdr3_nt: TGTGCCTGGAGAACAGGGATCTATGGCTACACCTTC
cdr3_aa: CAWRTGIYGYTF

j_call: TRBJ1-4
d_call: NA
clone_size: once
v_call: TRBV28
cdr3_nt: TGTGCCAGCAGCCAAGGGAGGGGGTGGACTGCAACTAATGAAAAACTGTTTTTT
cdr3_aa: CASSQGRGWTATNEKLFF

j_call: TRBJ1-4
d_call: NA
clone_size: NA
v_call: TRBV6-5
cdr3_nt: TGTGCCAGCAGTTACATAACCCCGGTCGGAAAACTGTTTTTT
cdr3_aa: CASSYITPVGKLFF

j_call: TRBJ2-3
d_call: NA
clone_size: NA
v_call: TRBV5-4
cdr3_nt: TGTGCCAGCAGGGCGGGGCCTACAGATACGCAGTATTTT
cdr3_aa: CASRAGPTDTQYF

j_call: TRBJ1-1
d_call: NA
clone_size: NA
v_call: TRBV18
cdr3_nt: TGTGCCAGCTCACCGATTTCAGGGAAGAACACTGAAGCTTTCTTT
cdr3_aa: CASSPISGKNTEAFF

j_call: TRBJ1-1
d_call: NA
clone_size: once
v_call: TRBV21-1
cdr3_nt: TGTGCCAGCAGCAAAGTTTCGAAGACAGGGGAGGGCCCTGAAGCTTTCTTT
cdr3_aa: CASSKVSKTGEGPEAFF

j_call: TRBJ2-7
d_call: TRBD2
clone_size: NA
v_call: TRBV5-8
cdr3_nt: TGTGCCAGCAGCAGGAGAGCGGGGGAGGGATACGAGCAGTACTTC
cdr3_aa: CASSRRAGEGYEQYF

j_call: TRBJ2-3
d_call: TRBD1
clone_size: few
v_call: TRBV2
cdr3_nt: TGTGCCAGCAGTGGACAGGGGAGCACAGATACGCAGTATTTT
cdr3_aa: CASSGQGSTDTQYF

j_call: TRBJ1-6
d_call: NA
clone_size: NA
v_call: TRBV11-2
cdr3_nt: TGTGCCAGCAGCGCTCAGGCGGCAGGAGGTGATTCACCCCTCCACTTT
cdr3_aa: CASSAQAAGGDSPLHF

j_call: TRBJ1-2
d_call: NA
clone_size: NA
v_call: TRBV15
cdr3_nt: TGTGCCACCAGCAGAGGTGCGGGGGGGAGCTATGGCTACACCTTC
cdr3_aa: CATSRGAGGSYGYTF

j_call: TRBJ2-7
d_call: TRBD1
clone_size: NA
v_call: TRBV24-1
cdr3_nt: TGTGCCACCAGCGGGGCAGGGGGAACCTACGAGCAGTACTTC
cdr3_aa: CATSGAGGTYEQYF

j_call: TRBJ2-3
d_call: TRBD2
clone_size: NA
v_call: TRBV29-1
cdr3_nt: TGCAGCGTTGACGGGCGGGGGGGCCTCACAGATACGCAGTATTTT
cdr3_aa: CSVDGRGGLTDTQYF

j_call: TRBJ1-1
d_call: NA
clone_size: NA
v_call: TRBV12-5
cdr3_nt: TGTGCTAGTGCTTCACAGGGAATCTCTGAAGCTTTCTTT
cdr3_aa: CASASQGISEAFF

j_call: TRBJ1-3
d_call: TRBD1
clone_size: NA
v_call: TRBV5-1
cdr3_nt: TGCGCCAGCAGCTTGAGGGGCAGGGGGGACTCTGGAAACACCATATATTTT
cdr3_aa: CASSLRGRGDSGNTIYF

j_call: TRBJ1-2
d_call: TRBD1
clone_size: NA
v_call: TRBV18
cdr3_nt: TGTGCCAGCTCACCATCGACAGGGCTGTATGGCTACACCTTC
cdr3_aa: CASSPSTGLYGYTF

j_call: TRBJ2-5
d_call: TRBD2
clone_size: NA
v_call: TRBV6-5
cdr3_nt: TGTGCCAGCAGTTACCAGGTGGGGGGGGAGACCCAGTACTTC
cdr3_aa: CASSYQVGGETQYF

j_call: TRBJ1-2
d_call: TRBD1
clone_size: NA
v_call: TRBV7-2
cdr3_nt: TGTGCCAGCAGCTTACCCCCACGGACAGGCTATGGCTACACCTTC
cdr3_aa: CASSLPPRTGYGYTF

j_call: TRBJ1-6
d_call: NA
clone_size: few
v_call: TRBV19
cdr3_nt: TGTGCCAGTAGAGTGAACCTGGGCAGCCTTACCCCGAATTCACCCCTCCACTTT
cdr3_aa: CASRVNLGSLTPNSPLHF

j_call: TRBJ1-2
d_call: NA
clone_size: NA
v_call: TRBV11-2
cdr3_nt: TGTGCCAGCAGCTCCCCCCGGAGGGCGCGGGGCTACACCTTC
cdr3_aa: CASSSPRRARGYTF

j_call: TRBJ1-6
d_call: TRBD1
clone_size: NA
v_call: TRBV10-3
cdr3_nt: TGTGCCATCAGTGATGGGACAGGCTGGTCCCTCCACTTT
cdr3_aa: CAISDGTGWSLHF

j_call: TRBJ1-1
d_call: TRBD1
clone_size: NA
v_call: TRBV28
cdr3_nt: TGTGCCAGCAGACAGGGGGAAGAGGGCACTGAAGCTTTCTTT
cdr3_aa: CASRQGEEGTEAFF

j_call: TRBJ2-1
d_call: TRBD2
clone_size: once
v_call: TRBV2
cdr3_nt: TGTGCCAGCAGTGTTCGCGGGGGGCTCTACAATGAGCAGTTCTTC
cdr3_aa: CASSVRGGLYNEQFF

j_call: TRBJ2-1
d_call: TRBD2
clone_size: NA
v_call: TRBV12-5
cdr3_nt: TGTGCTAGTGGAGTAGCGGGGGCTGAGCAGTTCTTC
cdr3_aa: CASGVAGAEQFF

j_call: TRBJ1-6
d_call: TRBD1
clone_size: NA
v_call: TRBV27
cdr3_nt: TGTGCCAGCAGATGGACAGGGACGGTGAATTCACCCCTCCACTTT
cdr3_aa: CASRWTGTVNSPLHF

j_call: TRBJ2-3
d_call: TRBD2
clone_size: NA
v_call: TRBV6-5
cdr3_nt: TGTGCCAGCAGTTACTCAGGGCGGGGGGGCCCAGATACGCAGTATTTT
cdr3_aa: CASSYSGRGGPDTQYF

j_call: TRBJ2-5
d_call: TRBD2
clone_size: NA
v_call: TRBV6-2/TRBV6-3
cdr3_nt: TGTGCCAGCAGTTACTCAGACGCGGGGGTCCGAGAGACCCAGTACTTC
cdr3_aa: CASSYSDAGVRETQYF

j_call: TRBJ2-5
d_call: NA
clone_size: NA
v_call: TRBV30
cdr3_nt: TGTGCCTGGAGTGAGCGACAAGAGACCCAGTACTTC
cdr3_aa: CAWSERQETQYF

j_call: TRBJ1-3
d_call: NA
clone_size: few
v_call: TRBV7-2
cdr3_nt: TGTGCCAGCAGCTTAGGTCCAGGGCGGACGGGAAACACCATATATTTT
cdr3_aa: CASSLGPGRTGNTIYF

j_call: TRBJ1-6
d_call: NA
clone_size: NA
v_call: TRBV5-4
cdr3_nt: TGTGCCAGCAGCTTGCCAGGTTCACCCCTCCACTTT
cdr3_aa: CASSLPGSPLHF

j_call: TRBJ2-2
d_call: TRBD1
clone_size: NA
v_call: TRBV7-8
cdr3_nt: TGTGCCAGCAGCTTAGAGATTTTAGGGACAGCGAACACCGGGGAGCTGTTTTTT
cdr3_aa: CASSLEILGTANTGELFF

j_call: TRBJ2-3
d_call: NA
clone_size: NA
v_call: TRBV7-2
cdr3_nt: TGTGCCAGCAGCTTCGGTGGAGGACCCTTCAGAGATACGCAGTATTTT
cdr3_aa: CASSFGGGPFRDTQYF

j_call: TRBJ2-2
d_call: NA
clone_size: NA
v_call: TRBV19
cdr3_nt: TGTGCCAGTAGTATGAGAGGGATGAACACCGGGGAGCTGTTTTTT
cdr3_aa: CASSMRGMNTGELFF

j_call: TRBJ2-2
d_call: NA
clone_size: NA
v_call: TRBV4-1
cdr3_nt: TGCGCCAGCAGCCAAGAATGGGCTTACAGGCCGAACACCGGGGAGCTGTTTTTT
cdr3_aa: CASSQEWAYRPNTGELFF

j_call: TRBJ1-4
d_call: NA
clone_size: NA
v_call: TRBV9
cdr3_nt: TGTGCCAGCAGCGCCCCCACGGATGAAAAACTGTTTTTT
cdr3_aa: CASSAPTDEKLFF

j_call: TRBJ2-5
d_call: NA
clone_size: NA
v_call: TRBV5-1
cdr3_nt: TGCGCCAGCAAGGGCGAGGGAGAGACCCAGTACTTC
cdr3_aa: CASKGEGETQYF

j_call: TRBJ1-4
d_call: NA
clone_size: NA
v_call: TRBV30
cdr3_nt: TGTGCCTGGAGTGTGGGCCCCGTAAGGGAAAAACTGTTTTTT
cdr3_aa: CAWSVGPVREKLFF

j_call: TRBJ2-7
d_call: TRBD2
clone_size: NA
v_call: TRBV5-6
cdr3_nt: TGTGCCAGCAGCTGGGGCGGGGGGGCCATCGAGCAGTACTTC
cdr3_aa: CASSWGGGAIEQYF

j_call: TRBJ2-7
d_call: TRBD2
clone_size: NA
v_call: TRBV6-6
cdr3_nt: TGTGCCAGCAGTTACGAGCGGGGGGCCTACGAGCAGTACTTC
cdr3_aa: CASSYERGAYEQYF

j_call: TRBJ1-4
d_call: TRBD1
clone_size: NA
v_call: TRBV2
cdr3_nt: TGTGCCAGCAGTGAATTTCAGGACAGGGGTGAAAAACTGTTTTTT
cdr3_aa: CASSEFQDRGEKLFF

j_call: TRBJ2-7
d_call: NA
clone_size: once
v_call: TRBV25-1
cdr3_nt: TGTGCCAGCCAGGGGTATTACGAGCAGTACTTC
cdr3_aa: CASQGYYEQYF

j_call: TRBJ1-5
d_call: NA
clone_size: NA
v_call: TRBV7-2
cdr3_nt: TGTGCCAGCAGCCCGGACAGCCCTAATCAGCCCCAGCATTTT
cdr3_aa: CASSPDSPNQPQHF

j_call: TRBJ2-5
d_call: TRBD2
clone_size: NA
v_call: TRBV30
cdr3_nt: TGTGCCTGGAGTTTGACTAGCGGGGGGACAGAGACCCAGTACTTC
cdr3_aa: CAWSLTSGGTETQYF

j_call: TRBJ2-1
d_call: NA
clone_size: NA
v_call: TRBV29-1
cdr3_nt: TGCAGCGCCGCACGCGGGACTTCTTTCGATGAGCAGTTCTTC
cdr3_aa: CSAARGTSFDEQFF

j_call: TRBJ2-2
d_call: NA
clone_size: NA
v_call: TRBV5-6
cdr3_nt: TGTGCCAGCAGCTTGGCGGCAGGGACTACCGGGGAGCTGTTTTTT
cdr3_aa: CASSLAAGTTGELFF